This TCR beta chain came from a study of Tregs in tolerant kidney transplant recipients. In the study overall: CD4+CD25+CD127- cells came from approximately three-day belatacept mixed lymphocyte reactions, some with roughly five-day graft donor restimulation. Recipient cells were told from donor cells by antibody staining. Whole-study results and caveats: Few patients were studied, so findings need validation in larger groups. Biological reproducibility was not directly addressed in this study.

As to this clone: What it binds is not known.

Clones were sequenced by immunoSEQ multiplex PCR, and TCRdb holds only the in-frame ones, with some missing. This sample has 35,000 to 50,000 clones, with 95% to 96% found just once. Material: Tregs from blood cultured with allogeneic cells. The receptor was isolated from a human donor in good health.

The CDR3 region is CAISGQVAAVEQFF. The CDR3 region has the DNA TGTGCCATCAGTGGCCAAGTTGCAGCGGTTGAGCAGTTCTTC. The chain uses TRBV10-3 and TRBJ2-1, with D possibly matching TRBD2 (5 bases). This CDR3 has 14 amino acids. The V end was cut by 4 bases, the J end by 9 bases, with 16 bases between. CDR1 is ENHRY and CDR2 is SYGVKD in the germline V gene.